This T cell receptor beta chain was identified during a study of blood T cell repertoires in COVID-19. Study in general: Samples came from the United States, Italy and Spain, spanning acute and convalescent COVID-19. PBMCs, B-cell-depleted T cells, or T cells were the source of the cDNA or gDNA that made up the material.

Details on this clone: At the DNA level, this CDR3 is encoded by other sequences in the same sample as well.

Methods used by the authors: Reference gene primer amplification gave estimated nucleated cell counts. TCRdb's table, derived via immunoSEQ multiplex PCR, lists solely in-frame clones and lacks some. That table is the source of V, J and clone size, and D and trimming were worked out from the DNA. Among 200,000 to 300,000 clones, around 83% were seen once, and the ten largest hold more than 7%. Unmatched junction bases numbered 1, after V lost 1 base and J lost 7 bases. The CDR3 is 13 residues long. The specimen sequenced was peripheral blood. This clonotype was sampled from a man older than 75 with acute or convalescent COVID-19. This chain connects TRBV12-3 or TRBV12-4 to TRBJ1-5; 7 positions match TRBD1. CDR3 nucleotide sequence: TGTGCCAGCAGTTTAGGACAGGGACAGCCCCAGCATTTT. Protein sequence: CASSLGQGQPQHF.